Below, 31 T cell receptor beta chains from the same sample are listed, as sequenced in a study of OX40 agonist ivuxolimab in advanced cancers. Profiling relied on immunoSEQ multiplex PCR, and the TCRdb table lists in-frame clones only, not all of them. Of fewer than 65,000 clones listed, nearly 80% are singletons. Source: CD4+ or CD8+ T cells sorted from blood, taken in a trial of the OX40 agonist ivuxolimab. The receptors here all came from an adult with an advanced solid tumor such as melanoma, head and neck, liver or kidney cancer.

The chain has TRBV6-5 and TRBJ1-1; D perhaps matches TRBD1 (5 bases). The CDR3 is 13 residues long. The ends were cut back, 7 bases at V and 0 bases at J, with 9 bases in the middle. CDR1 is MNHEY, CDR2 SVGAGI, per germline. The CDR3 sequence: CASTLGVNTEAFF. The CDR3 DNA is TGTGCCAGCACCTTAGGGGTGAACACTGAAGCTTTCTTT.

V usage is TRBV9 and J usage is TRBJ2-5, with D perhaps matching TRBD2 (5 bases). The CDR3 length is 15 residues. Trimming removed 4 bases at V and 1 base at J, with 14 bases between. The germline V gene encodes CDR1 SGDLS and CDR2 YYNGEE. CDR3 region: CASSLQGLVQETQYF. CDR3 sequence (DNA): TGTGCCAGCAGCCTCCAAGGACTGGTCCAAGAGACCCAGTACTTC.

The chain combines TRBV6-5 with TRBJ1-4; maybe TRBD1 (5 bases). Germline V gene data show CDR1 as MNHEY and CDR2 as SVGAGI. The CDR3 consists of 16 residues. V lost 0 bases, J lost 7 bases, and 15 bases lay in between. This CDR3 reads CASSYSVGRGTEKLFF. The CDR3 DNA reads TGTGCCAGCAGTTACTCTGTGGGACGGGGGACTGAAAAACTGTTTTTT.

This sequence joins TRBV28 and TRBJ1-1, with D unresolved. Trimming shortened V by 3 bases and J by 3 bases, and 11 bases separated the two germline ends. This CDR3 region has 14 residues. Germline loops: CDR1 MDHEN, CDR2 SYDVKM. DNA for the CDR3: TGTGCCAGCAGTTTGGTGTCTGGGGACACTGAAGCTTTCTTT. Translating gives CASSLVSGDTEAFF.

By proportion, this clone is medium-sized. The gene calls are TRBV18 and TRBJ1-5; no definite D call. Germline V gene data show CDR1 as KGHSH and CDR2 as LQKENI. This CDR3 spans 14 amino acids. V lost 6 bases to trimming and J lost 2 bases, with 11 bases between them. CDR3 in DNA: TGTGCCAGCTCTGCTGACATAGGCAATCAGCCCCAGCATTTT. This gives the protein CASSADIGNQPQHF. The full variable domain, in which reference TRBV18 and TRBJ1-5 provide the parts outside the CDR3, is NAGVMQNPRHLVRRRGQEARLRCSPMKGHSHVYWYRQLPEEGLKFMVYLQKENIIDESGMPKERFSAEFPKEGPSILRIQQVVRGDSAAYFCASSADIGNQPQHFGDGTRLSIL.

The genes are TRBV7-9 and TRBJ1-5; TRBD1 matches 9 bases. After removal of 1 base from V and 5 bases from J, the junction contained 12 bases not matched to a gene. The CDR3 totals 18 residues. Germline V gives CDR1 SEHNR, CDR2 FQNEAQ (reference sequence). The CDR3 DNA is TGTGCCAGCAGCTTAGGGACAGGGGCCCCCGATGCGGATCAGCCCCAGCATTTT. Translated, it gives CASSLGTGAPDADQPQHF.

The chain has TRBV11-2 and TRBJ2-7; D is ambiguous. CDR1 and CDR2 (germline): SGHAT, FQNNGV. V lost 0 bases, J lost 3 bases, and 9 bases lay in between. This CDR3 spans 14 amino acids. The CDR3 loop reads CASSLDPGSYEQYF. The CDR3 DNA reads as TGTGCCAGCAGCTTAGATCCGGGCAGCTACGAGCAGTACTTC. The full variable domain, rest sourced from reference TRBV11-2 and TRBJ2-7, is EAGVAQSPRYKIIEKRQSVAFWCNPISGHATLYWYQQILGQGPKLLIQFQNNGVVDDSQLPKDRFSAERLKGVDSTLKIQPAKLEDSAVYLCASSLDPGSYEQYFGPGTRLTVT.

V usage is TRBV9 and J usage is TRBJ2-3; D is possibly TRBD1 or TRBD2 (5 bases each). This CDR3 is built from 15 residues. Germline V lookup: CDR1 SGDLS, CDR2 YYNGEE. V dropped 4 bases and J dropped 3 bases, with 15 bases sitting between them. CDR3 region: CASSLQGIATDTQYF. The CDR3 DNA follows: TGTGCCAGCAGCCTCCAGGGAATAGCGACAGATACGCAGTATTTT.

A single count supports this clone. The gene calls are TRBV4-3 and TRBJ2-7; TRBD1 agrees at 8 bases. Unmatched junction bases numbered 2, after V lost 2 bases and J lost 2 bases. CDR1 and CDR2 from the germline V gene are LGHNA and YSLEER. The CDR3 is 14 residues long. In DNA form, the CDR3 reads TGCGCCAGCAGCCAAACAGGGGGTCCCTACGAGCAGTACTTC. The encoded protein is CASSQTGGPYEQYF.

CDR3 sequence: CASSPPAKPLEQYF. The CDR3 bases are TGTGCCAGCTCACCACCGGCTAAGCCCCTCGAGCAGTACTTC. This chain joins TRBV18 and TRBJ2-7; no definite D call. CDR1 KGHSH and CDR2 LQKENI come from the germline V gene. Trimming removed 0 bases at V and 6 bases at J, with 12 bases between. The CDR3 sequence is 14 residues long. The variable domain in full, completed from reference TRBV18 and TRBJ2-7, reads NAGVMQNPRHLVRRRGQEARLRCSPMKGHSHVYWYRQLPEEGLKFMVYLQKENIIDESGMPKERFSAEFPKEGPSILRIQQVVRGDSAAYFCASSPPAKPLEQYFGPGTRLTVT.

This chain connects TRBV6-5 to TRBJ2-1, with 12 bases lining up with TRBD2. The CDR3 totals 15 residues. CDR1 MNHEY and CDR2 SVGAGI come from the germline V gene. Losses at the gene ends were 7 bases for V and 8 bases for J; bases not matched to a gene: 9. The CDR3 nucleotides are TGTGCCAGCACCCGCCTAGCGGGAGGGCGCGATGAGCAGTTCTTC. It translates to CASTRLAGGRDEQFF.

This clone has a handful of counts. The V call is TRBV13, the J call TRBJ2-3; D remains ambiguous. CDR3 length equals 13 residues. Germline loops: CDR1 PRHDT, CDR2 FYEKMQ (reference sequence). V shed 5 bases and J shed 3 bases, with 9 bases lying between them. CDR3 sequence reads: CASSPPRTDTQYF. The CDR3 nucleotides are TGTGCCAGCAGCCCCCCCCGAACAGATACGCAGTATTTT.

This sequence joins TRBV5-4 and TRBJ2-2; D perhaps matches TRBD1 (6 bases). The V end was cut by 3 bases, the J end by 4 bases, with 13 bases between. There are 15 residues in the CDR3. The germline CDR1 and CDR2 sequences are SGHNT and YYREEE (reference sequence). The CDR3 sequence: CASSSWTEFTGELFF. The CDR3 DNA follows: TGTGCCAGCAGCTCCTGGACAGAGTTCACCGGGGAGCTGTTTTTT.

This chain links TRBV2 with TRBJ2-1, with D perhaps TRBD2 (6 bases). Germline V gene sequence: CDR1 SNHLY, CDR2 FYNNEI. V lost 4 bases and J lost 2, with 18 bases in between. This CDR3 is 17 amino acids long. CDR3 bases: TGTGCCAGCAGTGGTCCCTTACGGGAGCCCACCTACAATGAGCAGTTCTTC. Translating it yields CASSGPLREPTYNEQFF.

The V call is TRBV29-1, the J call TRBJ1-1; D gene unclear. The CDR3 loop spans 11 amino acids. The germline gives CDR1 SQVTM, CDR2 ANQGSEA. With 7 bases removed from V and 0 bases from J, the gap between germline ends came to 6 bases. CDR3 sequence: CSGLLNTEAFF. Here the CDR3 DNA reads TGCAGCGGACTCCTGAACACTGAAGCTTTCTTT.

CDR3 in amino acids: CASRRTREVQETQYF. Here the CDR3 DNA reads TGTGCCAGCAGGCGTACTAGGGAGGTCCAAGAGACCCAGTACTTC. The V and J genes are TRBV28 and TRBJ2-5; D might be TRBD2 (6 bases). The CDR3 length is 15 residues. The germline V gene has CDR1 MDHEN and CDR2 SYDVKM. V gave up 6 bases and J gave up 1 base, with 15 bases separating them.

This sequence joins TRBV29-1 and TRBJ2-7; TRBD1 might be the D (6 bases). This CDR3 region has 13 residues. V lost 6 bases and J lost 4, with 16 bases in between. Germline V gives CDR1 SQVTM, CDR2 ANQGSEA. The CDR3 region has the DNA TGCAGCGTGGGGGCAGGGTGGGGATACGAGCAGTACTTC. Its translation is CSVGAGWGYEQYF.

CDR3 bases: TGTGCCAGCAGCCCGGGGGGGGCCTGGTACGAGCAGTACTTC. Translating it yields CASSPGGAWYEQYF. The rearrangement links TRBV6-1 to TRBJ2-7; 8 bases line up with TRBD2. V was pared by 6 bases and J by 4 bases, with 8 bases of the junction left unmatched. This CDR3 has 14 amino acids. Germline V gene lookup returns CDR1 MNHNS and CDR2 SASEGT.

The V and J genes are TRBV29-1 and TRBJ1-5, with D unresolved. The V and J ends lost 4 bases and 0 bases respectively, with 13 bases between them. CDR1 is SQVTM, CDR2 ANQGSEA, per germline. The CDR3 covers 15 residues. The CDR3 protein is CSVVFVRGSNQPQHF. CDR3 DNA sequence: TGCAGCGTTGTTTTTGTACGGGGTAGCAATCAGCCCCAGCATTTT.

In this sample, this clone turned up a few times. The rearrangement joins TRBV4-1 to TRBJ1-2; no clear D gene. Germline V lookup: CDR1 MGHRA, CDR2 YSYEKL. This CDR3 is 12 amino acids long. V was trimmed by 1 base and J by 8 bases, leaving 8 bases between them. Here the CDR3 DNA reads TGCGCCAGCAGCCAAGTGCCCGGCGGCTACACCTTC. Translated: CASSQVPGGYTF.

J is TRBJ1-1 and V is TRBV7-9, with D perhaps matching TRBD1 (6 bases). The length of the CDR3 is 16 residues. The V gene lost 5 bases and the J gene lost 1 base, with 17 bases spanning the gap. Germline-derived CDR1 and CDR2 are SEHNR and FQNEAQ (reference sequence). CDR3 in amino acids: CASSLLRDTPNTEAFF. CDR3 bases: TGTGCCAGCAGCCTTCTTCGGGACACCCCGAACACTGAAGCTTTCTTT.

The chain uses TRBV5-1 and TRBJ2-3; TRBD2 matches 11 bases. Trimming cost V 0 bases and J 0 bases; bases outside gene matches: 9. The CDR3 totals 19 residues. The germline V gene has CDR1 SGHRS and CDR2 YFSETQ. The CDR3: CASSLDPSGGLTSTDTQYF. Written as DNA, the CDR3 is TGCGCCAGCAGCTTGGATCCTAGCGGGGGGCTTACTAGCACAGATACGCAGTATTTT.

V and J are TRBV5-6 and TRBJ2-1; 9 bases agree with TRBD2. The CDR3 covers 15 residues. The germline V gene encodes CDR1 SGHDT and CDR2 YYEEEE. J gave up 9 bases and V 4 bases, and 11 bases lay outside the gene matches. CDR3 in DNA: TGTGCCAGCAGCCCCGTAGCGGGAGTTCAGGGTGAGCAGTTCTTC. It specifies CASSPVAGVQGEQFF.

The CDR3 DNA follows: TGTGCCAGTGCTCCCGACAGGGGGTCAGGAAACACCATATATTTT. The encoded protein is CASAPDRGSGNTIYF. This chain joins TRBV19 and TRBJ1-3, with 9 bases lining up with TRBD1. CDR3 length: 15 residues. Losses at the gene ends were 8 bases for V and 4 bases for J; bases not matched to a gene: 9. CDR1 is LNHDA, CDR2 SQIVND, per germline (reference sequence).

The chain has TRBV5-4 and TRBJ2-5; 8 nucleotides line up with TRBD1. The CDR3 runs to 15 residues. V was clipped by 1 base and J by 5 bases; unmatched bases: 7. Germline CDR1 and CDR2: SGHNT and YYREEE (reference sequence). CDR3 loop: CASSLWTGLGETQYF. The CDR3 bases are TGTGCCAGCAGCTTGTGGACAGGGCTAGGGGAGACCCAGTACTTC.

This sequence joins TRBV7-9 and TRBJ1-1; 8 nucleotides agree with TRBD1. Germline lookup yields CDR1 SEHNR and CDR2 FQNEAQ (reference sequence). V was pared by 5 bases and J by 2 bases, with 4 bases of the junction left unmatched. This CDR3 contains 14 residues. The CDR3 loop reads CASSIQGVNTEAFF. In nucleotides, the CDR3 is TGTGCCAGCAGCATACAGGGGGTAAACACTGAAGCTTTCTTT.

V is TRBV7-9 and J is TRBJ2-1; D perhaps matches TRBD1 (6 bases). In germline, CDR1 is SEHNR, CDR2 FQNEAQ (reference sequence). V was clipped by 0 bases and J by 10 bases, with 7 bases between them. The CDR3 is 12 residues long. Here the CDR3 reads CASSLAGGEQFF. The CDR3 nucleotides are TGTGCCAGCAGCTTAGCTGGGGGCGAGCAGTTCTTC.

The chain is built from TRBV4-1 and TRBJ1-3; D is uncertain. The CDR3 has 16 residues. The V end lost 1 base, the J end lost 0 bases, and 10 bases lay between the germline ends. Germline lookup yields CDR1 MGHRA and CDR2 YSYEKL. CDR3 in amino acids: CASSQGVWVSGNTIYF. The CDR3 DNA sequence: TGCGCCAGCAGCCAAGGGGTCTGGGTCTCTGGAAACACCATATATTTT.

The V gene is TRBV6-6, the J gene TRBJ2-3; D might be TRBD1 (6 bases). Per germline, CDR1 MNHNY and CDR2 SVGAGI (reference sequence). The CDR3 totals 13 residues. Trimming left V 2 bases short and J 5 bases short, with 8 bases between. CDR3 DNA: TGTGCCAGCAGTTACACAGGGAAAGATACGCAGTATTTT. This translates into CASSYTGKDTQYF.

This clone is a singleton in its sample. The V call is TRBV21-1, the J call TRBJ2-7; no check of the table's D call, TRBD1, against the DNA was made. TRBV21-1 is a pseudogene segment. The CDR3 totals 11 residues. This CDR3 reads CASSKDYIPYF. DNA for the CDR3: TGTGCCAGCAGCAAAGATTACATCCCGTACTTC.

V gene TRBV7-3 combines with J gene TRBJ2-3; 7 positions agree with TRBD1. The CDR3 covers 14 residues. J gave up 4 bases and V 4 bases, and 5 bases lay outside the gene matches. Germline loops: CDR1 SGHTA, CDR2 FQGTGA. For the CDR3, the DNA is TGTGCCAGCAGCTACCGACAGGGATCAGATACGCAGTATTTT. Protein product: CASSYRQGSDTQYF.